This TCR beta chain emerged from a study of T cell repertoires in cytomegalovirus infection. Study as a whole: CMV infection together with matching HLA type was indicated by public TCR beta signatures.

Study-wide findings and caveats: Cumulative public TCR beta family frequency identified carriers of CMV plus the relevant HLA. Across the ex vivo response, the dominant clonotypes were HLA-C-restricted CMV-specific TCR beta clonotypes.

Looked up from germline, CDR1 is SEHNR and CDR2 is FQNEAQ (reference sequence). V dropped 5 bases and J dropped 2; count of bases not matched to a gene: 10. CDR3 length equals 16 residues. Many counts were recorded for this clonotype. Antigen specificity is unknown. In TCRdb, the reads were re-called with MiXCR into one record per CDR3 protein. The table lists hundreds of thousands of distinct CDR3 sequences, 10% to 12% of them singletons, with around 9.6% in the top ten. This rearrangement joins TRBV7-9 to TRBJ1-2; 8 nucleotides align to TRBD1. The sequencing input was PBMCs. The TCR comes from a human donor in good health (CMV status not recorded). Some clones in this sample may be carry-over from other donors' samples. This chain's CDR3 is CASSPSDRGRNYGYTF. CDR3 in DNA: TGTGCCAGCAGCCCTTCCGACAGGGGAAGAAACTATGGCTACACCTTC.